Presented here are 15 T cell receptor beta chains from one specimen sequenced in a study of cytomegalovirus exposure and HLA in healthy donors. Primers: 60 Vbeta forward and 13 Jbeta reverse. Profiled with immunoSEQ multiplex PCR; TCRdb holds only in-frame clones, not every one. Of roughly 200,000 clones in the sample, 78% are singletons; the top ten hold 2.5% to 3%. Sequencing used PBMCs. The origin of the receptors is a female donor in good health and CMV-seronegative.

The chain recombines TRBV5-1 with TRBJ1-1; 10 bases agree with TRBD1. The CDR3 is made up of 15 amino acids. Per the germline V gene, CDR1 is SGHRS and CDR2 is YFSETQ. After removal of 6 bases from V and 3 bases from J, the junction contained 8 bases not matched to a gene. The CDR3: CASNDPTGGHTEAFF. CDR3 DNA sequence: TGCGCCAGCAACGACCCGACAGGGGGCCACACTGAAGCTTTCTTT.

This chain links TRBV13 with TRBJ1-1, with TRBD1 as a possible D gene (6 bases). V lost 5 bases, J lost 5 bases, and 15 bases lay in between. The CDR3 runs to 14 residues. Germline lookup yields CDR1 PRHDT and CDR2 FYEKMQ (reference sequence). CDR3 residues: CASSPLRGGTEAFF. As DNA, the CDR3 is TGTGCCAGCAGCCCACTCAGGGGTGGGACTGAAGCTTTCTTT.

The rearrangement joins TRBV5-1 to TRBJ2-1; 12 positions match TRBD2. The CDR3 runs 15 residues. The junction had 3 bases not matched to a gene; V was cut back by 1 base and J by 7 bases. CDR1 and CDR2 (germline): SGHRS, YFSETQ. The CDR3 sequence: CASSLTTSGRNEQFF. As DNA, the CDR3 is TGCGCCAGCAGCTTGACGACTAGCGGGAGAAATGAGCAGTTCTTC.

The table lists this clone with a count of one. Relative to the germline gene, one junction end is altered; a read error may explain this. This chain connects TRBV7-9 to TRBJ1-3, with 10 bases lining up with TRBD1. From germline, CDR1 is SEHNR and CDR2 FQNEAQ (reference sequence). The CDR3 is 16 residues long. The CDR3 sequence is CSSSKRQGAGGNTIYF. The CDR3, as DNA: TGTTCCAGCAGCAAAAGACAGGGGGCAGGTGGAAACACCATATATTTT.

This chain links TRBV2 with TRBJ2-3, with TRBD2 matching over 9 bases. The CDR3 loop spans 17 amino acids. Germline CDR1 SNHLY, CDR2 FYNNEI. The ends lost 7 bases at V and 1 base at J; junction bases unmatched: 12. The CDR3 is CASIVLKTSGRTDTQYF. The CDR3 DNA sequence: TGTGCCAGCATCGTGTTAAAGACTAGCGGTCGCACAGATACGCAGTATTTT. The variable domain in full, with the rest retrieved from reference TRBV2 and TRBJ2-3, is EPEVTQTPSHQVTQMGQEVILRCVPISNHLYFYWYRQILGQKVEFLVSFYNNEISEKSEIFDDQFSVERPDGSNFTLKIRSTKLEDSAMYFCASIVLKTSGRTDTQYFGPGTRLTVL.

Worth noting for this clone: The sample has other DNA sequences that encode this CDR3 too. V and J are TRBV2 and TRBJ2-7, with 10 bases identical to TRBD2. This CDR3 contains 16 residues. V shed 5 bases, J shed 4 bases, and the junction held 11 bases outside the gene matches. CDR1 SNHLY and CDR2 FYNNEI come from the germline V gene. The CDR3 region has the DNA TGTGCCAGCAGTCCCCCACTAGCGGGGAGGGGTTACGAGCAGTACTTC. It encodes CASSPPLAGRGYEQYF.

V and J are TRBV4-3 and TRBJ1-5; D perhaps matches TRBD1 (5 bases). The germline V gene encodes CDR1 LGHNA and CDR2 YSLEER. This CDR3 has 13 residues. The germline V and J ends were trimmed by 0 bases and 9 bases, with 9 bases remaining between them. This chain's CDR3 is CASSQDWGGPQHF. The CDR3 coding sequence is TGCGCCAGCAGCCAAGACTGGGGGGGGCCCCAGCATTTT.

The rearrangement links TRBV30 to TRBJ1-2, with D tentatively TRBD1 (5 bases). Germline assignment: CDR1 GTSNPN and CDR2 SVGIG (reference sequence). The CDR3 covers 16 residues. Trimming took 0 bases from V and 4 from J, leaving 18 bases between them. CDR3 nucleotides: TGTGCCTGGAGTGTCCTTGGACAAACAAGGGGCTATGGCTACACCTTC. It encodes CAWSVLGQTRGYGYTF.

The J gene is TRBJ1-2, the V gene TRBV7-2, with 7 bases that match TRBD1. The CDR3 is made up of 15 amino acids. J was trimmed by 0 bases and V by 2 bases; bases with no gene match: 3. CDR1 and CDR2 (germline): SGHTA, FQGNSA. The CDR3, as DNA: TGTGCCAGCAGCTTACGGACAGGTTCTAACTATGGCTACACCTTC. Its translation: CASSLRTGSNYGYTF.

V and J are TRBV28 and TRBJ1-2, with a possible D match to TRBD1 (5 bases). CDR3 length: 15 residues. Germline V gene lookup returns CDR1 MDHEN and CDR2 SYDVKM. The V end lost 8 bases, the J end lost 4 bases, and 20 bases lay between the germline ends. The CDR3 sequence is CASGARVLPIYGYTF. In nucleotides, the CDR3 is TGTGCCAGCGGGGCTAGGGTCCTTCCGATCTATGGCTACACCTTC.

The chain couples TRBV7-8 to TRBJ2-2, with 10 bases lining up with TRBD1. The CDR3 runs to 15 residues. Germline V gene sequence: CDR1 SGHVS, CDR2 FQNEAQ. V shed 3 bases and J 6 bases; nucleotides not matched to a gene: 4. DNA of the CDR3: TGTGCCAGCAGCTTCCGACAGGGGGCGGCCGGGGAGCTGTTTTTT. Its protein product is CASSFRQGAAGELFF.

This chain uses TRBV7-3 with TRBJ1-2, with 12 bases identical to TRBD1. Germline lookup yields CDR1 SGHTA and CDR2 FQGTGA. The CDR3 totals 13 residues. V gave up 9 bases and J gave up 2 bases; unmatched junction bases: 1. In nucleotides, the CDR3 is TGTGCCAGGGGACAGGGGGCGAACTATGGCTACACCTTC. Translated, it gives CARGQGANYGYTF.

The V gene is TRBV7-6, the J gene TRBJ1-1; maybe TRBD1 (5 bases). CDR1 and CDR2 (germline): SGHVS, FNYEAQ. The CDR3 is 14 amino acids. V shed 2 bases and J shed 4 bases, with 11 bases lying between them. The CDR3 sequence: CASSLMGPGTEAFF. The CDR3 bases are TGTGCCAGCAGCTTAATGGGGCCGGGCACTGAAGCTTTCTTT.

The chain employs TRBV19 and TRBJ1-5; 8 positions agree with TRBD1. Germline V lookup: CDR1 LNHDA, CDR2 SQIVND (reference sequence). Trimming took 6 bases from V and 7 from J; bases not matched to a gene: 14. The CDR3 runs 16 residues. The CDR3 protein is CASRNQGAQLNQPQHF. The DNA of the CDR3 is TGTGCCAGTAGAAACCAGGGGGCGCAGCTAAACCAGCCCCAGCATTTT. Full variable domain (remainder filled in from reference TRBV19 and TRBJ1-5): DGGITQSPKYLFRKEGQNVTLSCEQNLNHDAMYWYRQDPGQGLRLIYYSQIVNDFQKGDIAEGYSVSREKKESFPLTVTSAQKNPTAFYLCASRNQGAQLNQPQHFGDGTRLSIL.

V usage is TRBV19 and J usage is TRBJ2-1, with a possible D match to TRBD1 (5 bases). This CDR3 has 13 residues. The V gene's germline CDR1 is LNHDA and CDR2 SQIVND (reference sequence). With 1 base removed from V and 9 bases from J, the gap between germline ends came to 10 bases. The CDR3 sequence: CASSIAGPSEQFF. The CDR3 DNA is TGTGCCAGTAGTATAGCAGGGCCCAGTGAGCAGTTCTTC.